This T cell receptor (beta chain) emerged from a study of post-analysis software for immune sequencing data. Study-level findings and limits: F measure grouped same-batch samples tightly together. Controls showed significantly higher normalized Chao1 diversity than did multiple sclerosis patients. Comparison of patients with controls showed five TRBV segments more frequent in patients, TRBV5-6, TRBV5-1 and TRBV20-1 among them.

For this clonotype: Its antigen is not identified.

The CDR3 covers 12 residues. From germline, CDR1 is WSHSY and CDR2 SAAADI. Deletions cut 4 bases from V and 6 bases from J, with 9 bases between. Sequencing libraries made from TCR beta cDNA carried unique molecular identifiers. The source material, roughly 0.9 to 11 million T cells, gave rise to about 520,000 cDNA molecules. One entry per CDR3 protein, called by TCRdb with MiXCR from the PCR reads. In the table there are approximately 730,000 distinct CDR3 sequences, roughly 46% of which are singletons. The specimen sequenced was blood. The source is a girl aged 5 to 17 with multiple sclerosis. This chain uses TRBV10-2 with TRBJ1-2, with D perhaps TRBD1 (6 bases). CDR3 region: CASSGQGNGYTF. The DNA for the CDR3 is TGCGCCAGCAGTGGTCAGGGGAATGGCTACACCTTC.